This T cell receptor beta chain was profiled in a study of identical twins. The CDR3 loop spans 13 amino acids. V lost 2 bases to trimming and J lost 10 bases, with 12 bases between them. TCRdb re-derived calls from the 5' RACE reads in MiXCR, one entry per CDR3 protein. There are about 390,000 distinct CDR3 sequences in the sample; approximately 8.7% occur only once, and approximately 8.9% lies in the top ten. This clonotype was recorded at least ten times. Sequencing was carried out using naive T cells sorted from blood. The receptor was isolated from a woman between 45 and 65 years old in good health. The chain uses TRBV12-3 or TRBV12-4 and TRBJ2-1; tentatively, D is TRBD1 (5 bases). This chain's CDR3 is CASSLMGLYEQFF. The CDR3 DNA reads TGTGCCAGCAGTTTAATGGGGCTATACGAGCAGTTCTTC.